This is a list of T cell receptor beta chains from one sample in a study of cytotoxic CD8 clonotypes in ibrutinib-treated CLL. Repertoires were generated with immunoSEQ multiplex PCR, while TCRdb's copy carries only in-frame clones and drops some. The sample contains roughly 220,000 clones, roughly three quarters of which appear only once. Sequencing was performed on PBMCs, taken after 12 months of ibrutinib treatment. Receptor source: a human donor with chronic lymphocytic leukemia. The CDR3 runs from the conserved cysteine through the conserved F or W. The order of the fields is D gene, CDR3 length, J gene, V gene, clone size, CDR3 DNA, CDR3 protein. The D gene is left open where the match is weak. Rows may omit the clone size; those that give it use once, few, many or a size class.

d_call: NA
cdr3_length: 12
j_call: TRBJ2-6
v_call: TRBV15
clone_size: NA
cdr3_nt: TGTGCCACCAGCAGAGACCCGGGGGTCCTGACTTTC
cdr3_aa: CATSRDPGVLTF

d_call: TRBD2
cdr3_length: 16
j_call: TRBJ2-1
v_call: TRBV5-1
clone_size: NA
cdr3_nt: TGCGCCAGCAGCCTGACCGGGACTAGGGTTGGCAATGAGCAGTTCTTC
cdr3_aa: CASSLTGTRVGNEQFF

d_call: TRBD1
cdr3_length: 15
j_call: TRBJ1-2
v_call: TRBV5-8
clone_size: NA
cdr3_nt: TGTGCCAGCAGCAGCCTCACAGGGGCGCTGGGGGGCTACACCTTC
cdr3_aa: CASSSLTGALGGYTF

d_call: NA
cdr3_length: 12
j_call: TRBJ1-2
v_call: TRBV18
clone_size: NA
cdr3_nt: TGTGCCAGCTCACCAGGGGGCGAGGGCTACACCTTC
cdr3_aa: CASSPGGEGYTF

d_call: TRBD1
cdr3_length: 15
j_call: TRBJ2-5
v_call: TRBV11-3
clone_size: NA
cdr3_nt: TGTGCCAGCAGCTCCCGGGGGACAGGGCGAGAGACCCAGTACTTC
cdr3_aa: CASSSRGTGRETQYF

d_call: NA
cdr3_length: 12
j_call: TRBJ2-7
v_call: TRBV29-1
clone_size: NA
cdr3_nt: TGCAGCGTTTCGACAGATCACTACGAGCAGTACTTC
cdr3_aa: CSVSTDHYEQYF

d_call: NA
cdr3_length: 14
j_call: TRBJ2-3
v_call: TRBV9
clone_size: NA
cdr3_nt: TGTGCCAGCAGCGTTTCAGGTGTAGAAGATACGCAGTATTTT
cdr3_aa: CASSVSGVEDTQYF

d_call: TRBD2
cdr3_length: 17
j_call: TRBJ2-3
v_call: TRBV9
clone_size: NA
cdr3_nt: TGTGCCAGCAGCCTAGCGGGGGGAACCCCTAGCACAGATACGCAGTATTTT
cdr3_aa: CASSLAGGTPSTDTQYF

d_call: TRBD1
cdr3_length: 14
j_call: TRBJ2-5
v_call: TRBV7-2
clone_size: many
cdr3_nt: TGTGCCAGCAGTTTAGGACAGGGGCAAGAGACCCAGTACTTC
cdr3_aa: CASSLGQGQETQYF

d_call: NA
cdr3_length: 12
j_call: TRBJ2-1
v_call: TRBV7-8
clone_size: NA
cdr3_nt: TGTGCCAGCAGCAATTTGAGGGATGAGCAGTTCTTC
cdr3_aa: CASSNLRDEQFF

d_call: NA
cdr3_length: 14
j_call: TRBJ2-7
v_call: TRBV6-6
clone_size: NA
cdr3_nt: TGTGCCAGCAGTTCTGACAGGAGGACCTACGAGCAGTACTTC
cdr3_aa: CASSSDRRTYEQYF

d_call: TRBD1
cdr3_length: 15
j_call: TRBJ1-2
v_call: TRBV4-1
clone_size: NA
cdr3_nt: TGCGCCAGCAGCCTCACAGGGGAGGCTAACTATGGCTACACCTTC
cdr3_aa: CASSLTGEANYGYTF

d_call: NA
cdr3_length: 13
j_call: TRBJ1-1
v_call: TRBV7-8
clone_size: NA
cdr3_nt: TGTGCCAGCAGCTTAAACCCTCTCTCGGAAGCTTTCTTT
cdr3_aa: CASSLNPLSEAFF

d_call: NA
cdr3_length: 13
j_call: TRBJ1-1
v_call: TRBV18
clone_size: NA
cdr3_nt: TGTGCCAGCTCACCACCGACAACGTCAGAAGCTTTCTTT
cdr3_aa: CASSPPTTSEAFF

d_call: TRBD2
cdr3_length: 15
j_call: TRBJ2-1
v_call: TRBV7-9
clone_size: NA
cdr3_nt: TGTGCCAGCAATGGTGGGAGGGACCCCCACAATGAGCAGTTCTTC
cdr3_aa: CASNGGRDPHNEQFF

d_call: TRBD1
cdr3_length: 15
j_call: TRBJ2-7
v_call: TRBV2
clone_size: once
cdr3_nt: TGTGCCAGCAGTGAATCCAGCAGGGGGTCGGGCGAGCAGTACTTC
cdr3_aa: CASSESSRGSGEQYF

d_call: TRBD2
cdr3_length: 15
j_call: TRBJ2-2
v_call: TRBV10-1
clone_size: NA
cdr3_nt: TGCGCCAGCAGTCCAGCGGGGACCCGGGCCGGGGAGCTGTTTTTT
cdr3_aa: CASSPAGTRAGELFF

d_call: NA
cdr3_length: 16
j_call: TRBJ2-3
v_call: TRBV7-9
clone_size: NA
cdr3_nt: TGTGCCAGCAGCTTAGCGCGAGGGTATGGCACAGATACGCAGTATTTT
cdr3_aa: CASSLARGYGTDTQYF

d_call: NA
cdr3_length: 17
j_call: TRBJ2-2
v_call: TRBV5-6
clone_size: NA
cdr3_nt: TGTGCCAGCAGCCTCACCCTATCGGGATTGGCCACCGGGGAGCTGTTTTTT
cdr3_aa: CASSLTLSGLATGELFF

d_call: TRBD2
cdr3_length: 16
j_call: TRBJ2-5
v_call: TRBV5-4
clone_size: few
cdr3_nt: TGTGCCAGCAGTTTGGGACTAGCGGGGAGCATCGGGACCCAGTACTTC
cdr3_aa: CASSLGLAGSIGTQYF

d_call: NA
cdr3_length: 18
j_call: TRBJ1-2
v_call: TRBV21-1
clone_size: NA
cdr3_nt: TGTGCCAGCAGCAAGGTGCGCCCAAGACAGGGGGGCGCAGGAGGCTACACCTTC
cdr3_aa: CASSKVRPRQGGAGGYTF

d_call: TRBD1
cdr3_length: 15
j_call: TRBJ2-2
v_call: TRBV5-5
clone_size: NA
cdr3_nt: TGTGCCAGCAGCTCCGGGACAGGGACTATCGGGGAGCTGTTTTTT
cdr3_aa: CASSSGTGTIGELFF

d_call: NA
cdr3_length: 14
j_call: TRBJ2-7
v_call: TRBV18
clone_size: NA
cdr3_nt: TGTGCCAGCTCACCAGGACAGAGACCCTACGAGCAGTACTTC
cdr3_aa: CASSPGQRPYEQYF

d_call: NA
cdr3_length: 15
j_call: TRBJ2-3
v_call: TRBV19
clone_size: NA
cdr3_nt: TGTGCCAGTAGTGCCCAGTACTCGAACACAGATACGCAGTATTTT
cdr3_aa: CASSAQYSNTDTQYF

d_call: TRBD2
cdr3_length: 13
j_call: TRBJ2-7
v_call: TRBV7-8
clone_size: NA
cdr3_nt: TGTGCCAGCAGCCTAGCGGGAGTGTGGGAGCAGTACTTC
cdr3_aa: CASSLAGVWEQYF

d_call: NA
cdr3_length: 16
j_call: TRBJ1-2
v_call: TRBV5-1
clone_size: NA
cdr3_nt: TGCGCCAGCAGCTTGGCCTTGGGCGGAACCAACTATGGCTACACCTTC
cdr3_aa: CASSLALGGTNYGYTF